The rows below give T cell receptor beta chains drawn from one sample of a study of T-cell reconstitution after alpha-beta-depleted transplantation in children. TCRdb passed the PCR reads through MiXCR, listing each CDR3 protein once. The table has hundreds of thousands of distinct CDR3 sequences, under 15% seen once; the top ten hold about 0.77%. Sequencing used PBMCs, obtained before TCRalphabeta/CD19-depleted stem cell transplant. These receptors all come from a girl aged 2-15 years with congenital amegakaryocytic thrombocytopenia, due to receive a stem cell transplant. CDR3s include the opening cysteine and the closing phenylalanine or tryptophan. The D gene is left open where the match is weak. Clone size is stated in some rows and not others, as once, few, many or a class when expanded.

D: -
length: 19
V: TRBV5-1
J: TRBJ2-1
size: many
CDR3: CASSYWDWKILDAYNEQFF
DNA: TGCGCCAGCAGCTACTGGGACTGGAAAATTCTGGACGCCTACAATGAGCAGTTCTTC

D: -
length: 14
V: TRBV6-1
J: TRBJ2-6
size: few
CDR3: CASHGAGRANVLTF
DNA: TGTGCCAGCCATGGGGCAGGGAGGGCCAACGTCCTGACTTTC

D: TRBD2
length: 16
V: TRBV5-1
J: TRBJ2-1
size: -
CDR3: CASSATGTRGYNEQFF
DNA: TGCGCCAGCAGCGCAACCGGGACTAGAGGCTACAATGAGCAGTTCTTC

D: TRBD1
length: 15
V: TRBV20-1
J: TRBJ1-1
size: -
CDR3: CSARTGNFANTEAFF
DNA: TGCAGTGCTAGGACAGGGAACTTTGCGAACACTGAAGCTTTCTTT

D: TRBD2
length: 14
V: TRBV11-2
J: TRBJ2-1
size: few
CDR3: CASSGLAGNNEQFF
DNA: TGTGCCAGCAGCGGACTAGCGGGGAACAATGAGCAGTTCTTC

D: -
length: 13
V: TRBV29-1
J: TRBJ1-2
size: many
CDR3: CSVLETAVYGYTF
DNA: TGCAGCGTTCTGGAGACGGCTGTCTATGGCTACACCTTC

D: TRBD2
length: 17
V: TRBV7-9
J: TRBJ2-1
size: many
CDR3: CASSLAPGLGGLIGQFF
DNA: TGTGCCAGCAGCTTAGCACCGGGACTAGGAGGCCTTATAGGGCAGTTCTTC

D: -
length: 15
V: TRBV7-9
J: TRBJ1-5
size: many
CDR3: CASSADGTLYQPQHF
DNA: TGTGCCAGCAGCGCTGACGGGACACTTTATCAGCCCCAGCATTTT

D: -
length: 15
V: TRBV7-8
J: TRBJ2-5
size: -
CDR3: CASSLRFRIGETQYF
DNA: TGTGCCAGCAGCTTACGGTTCAGGATAGGAGAGACCCAGTACTTC

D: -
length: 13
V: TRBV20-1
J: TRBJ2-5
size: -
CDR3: CSARARTSPSQYF
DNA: TGCAGTGCTAGAGCCCGGACCTCCCCGTCCCAGTACTTC

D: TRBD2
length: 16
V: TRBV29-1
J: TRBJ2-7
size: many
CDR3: CSVTRPLAGAPSEQYF
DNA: TGCAGCGTTACCCGCCCTCTAGCGGGAGCTCCAAGCGAGCAGTACTTC

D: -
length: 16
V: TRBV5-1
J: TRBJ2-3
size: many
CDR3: CASSLEGRLPEDTQYF
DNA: TGCGCCAGCAGCTTGGAAGGGCGGCTCCCCGAAGATACGCAGTATTTT

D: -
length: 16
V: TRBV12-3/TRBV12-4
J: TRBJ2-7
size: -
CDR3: CASSLFPGSLTGEQYF
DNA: TGTGCCAGCAGTTTATTCCCAGGTTCACTCACGGGGGAGCAGTACTTC

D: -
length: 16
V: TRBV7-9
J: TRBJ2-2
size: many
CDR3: CASSLAMTVHPGELFF
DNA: TGTGCCAGCAGCTTAGCGATGACAGTCCATCCCGGGGAGCTGTTTTTT

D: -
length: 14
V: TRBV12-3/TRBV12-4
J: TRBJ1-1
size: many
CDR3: CASSLGVLDTEAFF
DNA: TGTGCCAGCAGTTTAGGGGTGTTGGACACTGAAGCTTTCTTT

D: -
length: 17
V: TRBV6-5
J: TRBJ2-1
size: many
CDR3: CASSYSLTGILHNEQFF
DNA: TGTGCCAGCAGTTACAGCCTCACCGGGATATTACACAATGAGCAGTTCTTC

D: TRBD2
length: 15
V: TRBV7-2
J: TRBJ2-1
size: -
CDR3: CASSPGGGAYNEQFF
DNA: TGTGCCAGCAGCCCTGGCGGGGGGGCCTACAATGAGCAGTTCTTC

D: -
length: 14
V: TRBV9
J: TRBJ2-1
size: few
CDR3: CASSAGTFNNEQFF
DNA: TGTGCCAGCAGCGCTGGGACTTTTAACAATGAGCAGTTCTTC

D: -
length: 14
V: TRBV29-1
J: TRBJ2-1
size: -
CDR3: CSFPGGGNYNEQFF
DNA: TGCAGCTTCCCCGGGGGAGGAAACTACAATGAGCAGTTCTTC

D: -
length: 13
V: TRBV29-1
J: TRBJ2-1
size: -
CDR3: CSEARNGGGEQFF
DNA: TGCAGCGAGGCTAGAAACGGGGGCGGTGAGCAGTTCTTC

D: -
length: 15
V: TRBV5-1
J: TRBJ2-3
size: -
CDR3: CASSLGGALADTQYF
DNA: TGCGCCAGCAGCTTGGGGGGGGCCCTTGCCGATACGCAGTATTTT

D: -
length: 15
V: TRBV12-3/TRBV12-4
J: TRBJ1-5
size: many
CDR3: CASSSTAWPHQPQHF
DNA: TGTGCCAGCAGTTCGACGGCCTGGCCCCATCAGCCCCAGCATTTT

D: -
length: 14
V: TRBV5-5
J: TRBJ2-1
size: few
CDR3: CASSGDFSYNEQFF
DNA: TGTGCCAGCAGCGGGGACTTCTCCTACAATGAGCAGTTCTTC

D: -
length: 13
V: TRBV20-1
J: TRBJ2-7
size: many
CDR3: CSARLDTNHEQYF
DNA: TGCAGTGCTCGACTGGACACGAACCACGAGCAGTACTTC